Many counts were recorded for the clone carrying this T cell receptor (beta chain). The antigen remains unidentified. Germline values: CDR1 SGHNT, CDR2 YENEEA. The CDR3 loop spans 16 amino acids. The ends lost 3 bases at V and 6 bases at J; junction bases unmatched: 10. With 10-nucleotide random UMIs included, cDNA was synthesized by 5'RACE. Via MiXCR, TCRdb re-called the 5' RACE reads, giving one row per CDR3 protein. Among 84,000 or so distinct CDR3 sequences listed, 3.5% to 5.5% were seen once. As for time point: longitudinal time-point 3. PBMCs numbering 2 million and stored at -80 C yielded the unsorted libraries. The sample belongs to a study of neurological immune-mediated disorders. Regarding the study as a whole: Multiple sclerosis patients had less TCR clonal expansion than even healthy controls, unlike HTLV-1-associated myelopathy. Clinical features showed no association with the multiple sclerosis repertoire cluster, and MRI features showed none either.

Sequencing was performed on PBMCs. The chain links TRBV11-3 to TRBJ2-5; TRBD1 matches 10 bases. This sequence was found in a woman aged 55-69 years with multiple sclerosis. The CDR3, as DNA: TGTGCCAGCAGCTTTGTTGGGGGACAGGGGCGGAAGACCCAGTACTTC. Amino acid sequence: CASSFVGGQGRKTQYF.